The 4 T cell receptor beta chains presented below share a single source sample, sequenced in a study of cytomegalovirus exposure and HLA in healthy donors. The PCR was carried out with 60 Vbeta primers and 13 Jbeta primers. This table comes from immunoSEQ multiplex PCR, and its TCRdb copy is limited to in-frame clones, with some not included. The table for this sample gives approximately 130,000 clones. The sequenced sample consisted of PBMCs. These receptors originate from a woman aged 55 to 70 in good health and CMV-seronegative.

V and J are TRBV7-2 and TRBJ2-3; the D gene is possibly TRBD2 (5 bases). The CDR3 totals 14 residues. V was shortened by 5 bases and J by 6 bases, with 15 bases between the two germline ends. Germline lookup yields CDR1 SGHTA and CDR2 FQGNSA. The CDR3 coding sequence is TGTGCCAGCAGCCGGACTTCCTACGGGGATACGCAGTATTTT. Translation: CASSRTSYGDTQYF.

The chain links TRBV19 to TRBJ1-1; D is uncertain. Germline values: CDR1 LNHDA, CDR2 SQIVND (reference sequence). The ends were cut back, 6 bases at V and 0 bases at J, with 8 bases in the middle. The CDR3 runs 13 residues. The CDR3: CASSAILNTEAFF. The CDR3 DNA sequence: TGTGCCAGTAGCGCGATACTGAACACTGAAGCTTTCTTT.

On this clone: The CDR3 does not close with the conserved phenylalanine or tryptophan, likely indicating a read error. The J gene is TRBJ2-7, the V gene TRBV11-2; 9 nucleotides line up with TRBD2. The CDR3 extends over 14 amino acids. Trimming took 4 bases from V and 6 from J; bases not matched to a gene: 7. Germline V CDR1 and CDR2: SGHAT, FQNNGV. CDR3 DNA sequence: TGTGCCAGCAGCTGGCGGGAGGGGTCGAGCGAGCAGTACCTC. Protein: CASSWREGSSEQYL.

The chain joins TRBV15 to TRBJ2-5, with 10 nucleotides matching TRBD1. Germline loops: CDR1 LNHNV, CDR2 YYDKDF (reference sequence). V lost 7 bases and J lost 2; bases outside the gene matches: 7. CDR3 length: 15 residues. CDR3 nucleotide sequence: TGTGCCACCAACCGGGACAGGGGCCTACAAGAGACCCAGTACTTC. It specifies CATNRDRGLQETQYF.